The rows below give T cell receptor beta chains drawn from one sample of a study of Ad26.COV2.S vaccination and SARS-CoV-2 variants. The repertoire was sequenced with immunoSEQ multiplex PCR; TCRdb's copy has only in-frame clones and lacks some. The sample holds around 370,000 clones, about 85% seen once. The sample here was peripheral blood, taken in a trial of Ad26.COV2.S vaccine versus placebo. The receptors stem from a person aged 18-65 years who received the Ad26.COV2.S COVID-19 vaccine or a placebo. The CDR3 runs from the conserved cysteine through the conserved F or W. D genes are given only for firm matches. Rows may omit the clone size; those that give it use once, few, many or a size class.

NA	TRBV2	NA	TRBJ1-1	TGTGCCAGCAGTCCCACCACGGGGGGAAACACTGAAGCTTTCTTT	CASSPTTGGNTEAFF
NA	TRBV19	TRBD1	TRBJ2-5	TGTGCCAGTAGTAGGGACAGGGGGCTCGAGACCCAGTACTTC	CASSRDRGLETQYF
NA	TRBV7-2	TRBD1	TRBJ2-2	TGTGCCAGCAGCTTCCCCATTGCAGGGGGCGTCAACACCGGGGAGCTGTTTTTT	CASSFPIAGGVNTGELFF
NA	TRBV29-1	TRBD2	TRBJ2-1	TGCAGCGTTGATCTCCTAGCGGGAGGTCGTGGTGAGCAGTTCTTC	CSVDLLAGGRGEQFF
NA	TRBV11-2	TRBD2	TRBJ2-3	TGTGCCAGCAGCTTGATGACTAGCGGGGTGGCAGATACGCAGTATTTT	CASSLMTSGVADTQYF
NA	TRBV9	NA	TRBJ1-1	TGTGCCAGCAGCGTAGTAGTTGGCACTGAAGCTTTCTTT	CASSVVVGTEAFF
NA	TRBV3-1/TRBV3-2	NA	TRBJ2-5	TGTGCCAGCAGCTCCCCGGGTCACGTAGAGACCCAGTACTTC	CASSSPGHVETQYF
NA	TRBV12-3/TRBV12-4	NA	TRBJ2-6	TGTGCCAGCCTCTGGGGTGGGGCCAACGTCCTGACTTTC	CASLWGGANVLTF
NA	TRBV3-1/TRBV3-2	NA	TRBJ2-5	TGTGCCAGCAGCCCCCGGAGGTTATTGAAAGAGACCCAGTACTTC	CASSPRRLLKETQYF
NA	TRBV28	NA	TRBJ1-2	TGTGCCAGCAGTTTACTCACTAACTATGGCTACACCTTC	CASSLLTNYGYTF
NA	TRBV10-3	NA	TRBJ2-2	TGTGCCATCAGTGAGTCCCTGGGGCTTGACGAGGCCGGGGAGCTGTTTTTT	CAISESLGLDEAGELFF
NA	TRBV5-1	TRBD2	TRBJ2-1	TGCGCCAGCAGCTTCCAACTAGCGCCGAGCCTGAGCTCCTACAATGAGCAGTTCTTC	CASSFQLAPSLSSYNEQFF
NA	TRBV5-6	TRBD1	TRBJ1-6	TGTGCCAGCAGCTTTCGCAGGGGGCTCAATTCACCCCTCCACTTT	CASSFRRGLNSPLHF
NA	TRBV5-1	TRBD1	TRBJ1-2	TGCGCCAGCAGCTTGGCGGGACAGGGCTTGGATGGCTACACCTTC	CASSLAGQGLDGYTF
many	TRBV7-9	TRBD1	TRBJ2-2	TGTGCCAGCAGCCTCACCGGACAGGGCGTCACCGGGGAGCTGTTTTTT	CASSLTGQGVTGELFF
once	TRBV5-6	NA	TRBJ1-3	TGTGCCAGCACCCTTTTGGGCGTCCCTGGAAACACCATATATTTT	CASTLLGVPGNTIYF
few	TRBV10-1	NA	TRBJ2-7	TGCGCCAGCAGTGATTCCATGTACGAGCAGTACTTC	CASSDSMYEQYF
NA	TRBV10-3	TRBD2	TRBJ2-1	TGTGCCATCAGTGACGACGCACTAGCGGGAGTCGGGAATGAGCAGTTCTTC	CAISDDALAGVGNEQFF
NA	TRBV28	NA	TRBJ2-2	TGTGCCAGCACCTACCCTGTAGGGGCCCAACTGTTTTTT	CASTYPVGAQLFF
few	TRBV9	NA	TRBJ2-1	TGTGCCAGCAGCACCCGACAGCTCCCCGGGGAGCAGTTCTTC	CASSTRQLPGEQFF
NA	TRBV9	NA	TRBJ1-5	TGTGCCAGCAGCGTAGGAGAGGACACCAATCAGCCCCAGCATTTT	CASSVGEDTNQPQHF
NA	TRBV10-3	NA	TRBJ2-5	TGTGCCATCAGTTCTTGGAATCAAGAGACCCAGTACTTC	CAISSWNQETQYF
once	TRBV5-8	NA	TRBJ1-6	TGTGCCAGCAGCTTCGGGCTGGCGACCTATAATTCACCCCTCCACTTT	CASSFGLATYNSPLHF
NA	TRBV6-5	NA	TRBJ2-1	TGTGCCAGCGATCGTGGGACGGCAGCCAACAATGAGCAGTTCTTC	CASDRGTAANNEQFF
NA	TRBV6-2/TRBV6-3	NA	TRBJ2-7	TGTGCCAGCAGCACTTGGTCCAACGAGCAGTACTTC	CASSTWSNEQYF
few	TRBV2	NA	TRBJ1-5	TGTGCCAGCAGTGGAACAAGGCTTAATCAGCCCCAGCATTTT	CASSGTRLNQPQHF